This T cell receptor beta chain was profiled in a study of vaccination and CD4 T cells after COVID-19 (dated by TCRdb to between 2020 and 2023). Study-wide context: Convalescent patients had a positive SARS-CoV-2 result on nasal swab PCR, and of these patients, several had mild disease and one had severe disease. The spike-specific CD4+ TCR repertoire was compared before and after mRNA vaccination in approximately 9 COVID-19 convalescent patients and several infection-naive healthy vaccine recipients. Overlapping spike peptide pools from SARS-CoV-2 and from the common cold coronaviruses HCoV-NL63, HCoV-OC43 and HCoV-229E were used as culture stimuli. Post-COVID blood samples were collected from convalescent patients a median of around 100 days after diagnosis, with a range of about 35 to 161 days. In the convalescent cohort there were six males and four females, among whom were two Hispanic individuals, seven Caucasians, two Asians and one multiracial person. A few convalescent patients were sampled both early after vaccination (day 14) and late after vaccination (days 161 to 241). Control cultures received a CEFX viral epitope pool as the positive control, an HIV-1 Nef peptide pool as the negative control, or no peptide. Post-vaccine blood samples were collected a median of about 11 weeks after the second vaccine dose, ranging from roughly 13 to 250 days. Participants got two doses of the Pfizer-BioNTech BNT162b2 vaccine (n=8) or two doses of the Moderna mRNA-1273 vaccine (n=2).

A remark on this clonotype: Its binding antigen is unknown. No base-level quality is on record; no much larger clone is a single base apart.

Libraries were built with PCR. DNA from cultured CD4+ T cells underwent TCR sequencing with the Oncomine TCR Beta short-read assay at the Johns Hopkins FTIC core. The QIAamp micro DNA kit was used to extract genomic DNA from the cultured CD4+ T cells. Oncomine TCR Beta libraries from cultured CD4+ T cells were pooled with unique dual indexes and sequenced on an Illumina iSeq 100. As for how the authors treated the data: Non-productive sequences were filtered out, and CDR3s that did not start with C, did not end with F or W, or were shorter than 7 amino acids were discarded. Antigen-specific clonotypes were identified with the MANAFEST web application by comparing peptide-stimulated wells with reference and other culture wells. Positive clones required FDR below 0.05, an odds ratio above 5, and productive frequency above 0.1% in at least two of three replicate wells. Clonotypes that were significantly expanded in both SARS-CoV-2 spike wells and at least one common cold coronavirus spike condition were defined as cross-reactive. Levenshtein distances (stringdist) and unrooted phylogenetic trees (ape) in R version 3.6.1 were used to assess CDR3 homology. The public sequencing data were trimmed at Q25 with fastp and processed into clonotypes with MiXCR by TCRdb, which kept only in-frame beta chains. Duplicate CDR3 protein sequences are folded into a single record with the most common DNA and genes. TCRdb, not the authors, supplied the V and J calls. The sample table lists about 23,000 distinct CDR3 sequences, approximately 42% of them with a count of one. Together, the top ten hold 4% to 5% of the sample.

From its cysteine to its phenylalanine, the CDR3 spans 14 amino acids. Only the CDR3 DNA stays, 42 bases, in frame from base 1. V and J are truncated by 4 bases and 9 bases respectively, leaving an intervening sequence of 16 bases. The study at large found these results: Among convalescent patients, a median 86.3% of the SARS-CoV-2-reactive clones seen after vaccination appeared only after vaccination, which suggests priming specific to the vaccine. The study included relatively few convalescent patients and did not analyze early timepoints after natural infection. Of the vaccine-specific clones found in convalescent patients, nearly all (304 of 307) were mono-reactive for SARS-CoV-2 spike instead of being cross-reactive with common cold coronaviruses. Although the median number of SARS-CoV-2-reactive clonotypes went up from around 20 after infection to around 40 after vaccination, the increase was not significant.

The time point label of this sample denotes: late sampling 161 to 241 days after vaccination in a few convalescent patients. What this sample's treatment or condition label stands for: roughly ten-day PBMC culture with coronavirus spike peptide pools or control peptides (ViraFEST assay). The ViraFEST assay was used in the study, in which antigen-specific T cells were expanded with peptide pools and expanded clonotypes were subsequently identified by TCR sequencing. The convalescent patients' positive SARS-CoV-2 PCR tests were from March to December 2020, which was before the Alpha, Beta and Delta variants emerged in the United States. Each well held 2.2 million or so PBMCs cultured in IMDM containing approximately 5% human AB serum and approximately 9.6 IU/ml IL-2, with about 9.4 ug/ml peptide pools added. Half of the culture medium was replaced with fresh IL-2-containing medium on days 3 and 7. CD4+ T cells were isolated after approximately 10 days of culture through negative selection using the EasySep CD4+ T cell isolation kit. PBMCs were separated from whole blood using Ficoll-Paque Plus gradient centrifugation and then either used fresh or cryopreserved at -140C. Each culture condition was generally run in triplicate wells.

In this chain, TRBV12-3 or TRBV12-4 is recombined with TRBJ1-5; a weak D assignment points to TRBD1 (6 bases agree). The receptor comes from a human donor who had recovered from COVID-19. This sample comprised CD4+ T cells from blood, cultured in vitro, obtained about 7 months after SARS-CoV-2 vaccination. The CDR3 sequence is CASSWDMGWSPQHF. The nucleotides are TGTGCCAGCAGTTGGGACATGGGGTGGTCGCCCCAGCATTTT.